This is a list of T cell receptor beta chains from one sample in a study of response to subunit inactivated influenza vaccine. TCRdb passed the RT-PCR reads through MiXCR, listing each CDR3 protein once. The sample shows 430,000 or so distinct CDR3 sequences, around 9.9% of them seen only once. The sequenced sample was PBMCs from blood, obtained roughly 47 days after vaccination. These TCRs come from a man in his forties or fifties who received an inactivated influenza vaccine. Each CDR3 is given with its conserved first and last residue. The D gene is left open where the match is weak. Some rows mark clone size as missing; the rest say once, few, many or name a class of expanded clone.

cdr3_aa,cdr3_nt,clone_size,j_call,v_call,d_call
CASSLPQGTGELFF,TGTGCCAGCAGTTTACCCCAGGGAACCGGGGAGCTGTTTTTT,few,TRBJ2-2,TRBV28,.
CASSYEGGTEAFF,TGTGCCAGCAGTTACGAGGGGGGCACTGAAGCTTTCTTT,few,TRBJ1-1,TRBV6-6,.
CSVEDWGESTDTQYF,TGCAGCGTTGAAGATTGGGGGGAAAGCACAGATACGCAGTATTTT,few,TRBJ2-3,TRBV29-1,.
CASSRQGSGGSYEQYF,TGTGCCAGCAGCCGGCAAGGGAGTGGGGGCTCCTACGAGCAGTACTTC,many,TRBJ2-7,TRBV4-2,.
CSATGGTSNQPQHF,TGCAGTGCTACAGGGGGCACTAGCAATCAGCCCCAGCATTTT,.,TRBJ1-5,TRBV20-1,TRBD1
CASSSDLVAGEQFF,TGTGCCAGCAGCTCGGACCTGGTAGCGGGTGAGCAGTTCTTC,.,TRBJ2-1,TRBV7-8,TRBD2
CASSPPAGHGVVAFF,TGTGCCAGCTCACCACCAGCCGGGCACGGAGTAGTAGCTTTCTTT,.,TRBJ1-1,TRBV18,.
CASSERSLAVYNEQFF,TGTGCCAGCAGTGAACGGTCCCTAGCGGTTTACAATGAGCAGTTCTTC,.,TRBJ2-1,TRBV25-1,TRBD2
CSVDRQGATGELFF,TGCAGCGTTGATAGACAGGGGGCCACCGGGGAGCTGTTTTTT,.,TRBJ2-2,TRBV29-1,TRBD1
CASSLEGVRTSGANVLTF,TGCGCCAGCAGCTTAGAGGGGGTCCGAACCTCTGGGGCCAACGTCCTGACTTTC,.,TRBJ2-6,TRBV5-1,.
CAISEGAAQYNEQFF,TGTGCCATCAGTGAAGGAGCGGCGCAGTACAATGAGCAGTTCTTC,.,TRBJ2-1,TRBV10-3,.
CASRQAGTSGNNEQFF,TGTGCCAGCAGACAAGCCGGGACTAGCGGTAACAATGAGCAGTTCTTC,.,TRBJ2-1,TRBV3-1,TRBD2
CASSSLNPGAYEQYF,TGTGCCAGCAGTTCCCTAAACCCAGGGGCATACGAGCAGTACTTC,few,TRBJ2-7,TRBV6-5,.
CASSPTGQGGTGTQYF,TGTGCCAGCAGCCCGACCGGACAGGGGGGAACCGGGACCCAGTACTTC,few,TRBJ2-5,TRBV7-2,TRBD1
CASTDPLVGGRVTQYF,TGTGCCAGCACCGACCCACTAGTCGGCGGTAGGGTGACCCAGTACTTC,few,TRBJ2-5,TRBV7-3,.
CASSQVLAGGYNEQFF,TGTGCCAGCAGCCAAGTATTAGCGGGAGGCTACAATGAGCAGTTCTTC,many,TRBJ2-1,TRBV3-1,TRBD2
CASSHPDGAYEQYF,TGTGCCAGCAGCCACCCGGACGGGGCCTACGAGCAGTACTTC,few,TRBJ2-7,TRBV7-9,.
CASSPPGTGDEKLFF,TGTGCCAGCTCACCACCCGGGACAGGGGATGAAAAACTGTTTTTT,few,TRBJ1-4,TRBV18,TRBD1
CASSQARDPLSTYNEQFF,TGCGCCAGCAGCCAAGCCAGGGACCCGTTGAGCACCTACAATGAGCAGTTCTTC,.,TRBJ2-1,TRBV4-3,.
CSARGTTYEQYF,TGCAGTGCTAGGGGCACGACCTACGAGCAGTACTTC,many,TRBJ2-7,TRBV20-1,.